A selection of T cell receptor beta chains follows, all from one sample in a study of shared clonotypes between healthy human individuals. Sequenced by immunoSEQ multiplex PCR; TCRdb stores in-frame clones only, minus some. The table has 900,000 to 1,200,000 clones, about 80% seen once. The sequenced sample was memory CD4+ T cells from PBMCs. The receptors come from a man aged 18 to 30 in good health. Some clones in this sample may be carry-over from other donors' samples. Each CDR3 is given with its conserved first and last residue. The order of the fields is J gene, D gene, clone size, V gene, CDR3 protein, CDR3 DNA. D genes are given only for firm matches. Size values are once, few and many counts, or a class for expanded clones, and some rows have none.

j_gene: TRBJ1-2
d_gene: .
abundance: .
v_gene: TRBV6-1
CDR3aa: CAVRGPRVYGYTF
CDR3nt: TGTGCCGTCCGGGGCCCGAGGGTCTATGGCTACACCTTC

j_gene: TRBJ1-3
d_gene: TRBD1
abundance: few
v_gene: TRBV7-8
CDR3aa: CASSPRNRGAGNTIYF
CDR3nt: TGTGCCAGCAGCCCAAGAAACAGGGGAGCCGGAAACACCATATATTTT

j_gene: TRBJ2-3
d_gene: .
abundance: .
v_gene: TRBV14
CDR3aa: CASSQDIWGASTDTQYF
CDR3nt: TGTGCCAGCAGCCAGGATATCTGGGGGGCTAGCACAGATACGCAGTATTTT

j_gene: TRBJ2-2
d_gene: .
abundance: few
v_gene: TRBV25-1
CDR3aa: CASSEAPWELFF
CDR3nt: TGTGCCAGCAGTGAAGCCCCGTGGGAGCTGTTTTTT

j_gene: TRBJ2-6
d_gene: TRBD1
abundance: .
v_gene: TRBV11-2
CDR3aa: CASSRRTGQSSGANVLTF
CDR3nt: TGTGCCAGCAGCCGAAGGACAGGGCAAAGCTCTGGGGCCAACGTCCTGACTTTC

j_gene: TRBJ2-1
d_gene: TRBD2
abundance: .
v_gene: TRBV5-1
CDR3aa: CASSPIAGVVNEQFF
CDR3nt: TGCGCCAGCAGCCCTATAGCGGGAGTCGTCAATGAGCAGTTCTTC

j_gene: TRBJ2-7
d_gene: .
abundance: .
v_gene: TRBV11-2
CDR3aa: CASSPWGRSYEQYF
CDR3nt: TGTGCCAGCAGTCCCTGGGGACGCTCCTACGAGCAGTACTTC

j_gene: TRBJ2-5
d_gene: .
abundance: .
v_gene: TRBV29-1
CDR3aa: CSVEGPLQETQYF
CDR3nt: TGCAGCGTTGAGGGACCACTTCAAGAGACCCAGTACTTC

j_gene: TRBJ2-7
d_gene: TRBD2
abundance: .
v_gene: TRBV4-3
CDR3aa: CASSQILAGGYEQYF
CDR3nt: TGCGCCAGCAGCCAAATACTAGCGGGAGGTTACGAGCAGTACTTC

j_gene: TRBJ1-2
d_gene: .
abundance: .
v_gene: TRBV5-5
CDR3aa: CASSLGQDLYGYTF
CDR3nt: TGTGCCAGCAGCTTAGGCCAGGACCTCTATGGCTACACCTTC

j_gene: TRBJ2-1
d_gene: TRBD1
abundance: .
v_gene: TRBV6-1
CDR3aa: CASRAGQGPGNEQFF
CDR3nt: TGTGCCAGCAGAGCCGGACAGGGGCCTGGGAATGAGCAGTTCTTC

j_gene: TRBJ2-3
d_gene: .
abundance: .
v_gene: TRBV12-5
CDR3aa: CASGLDRASTDTQYF
CDR3nt: TGTGCTAGTGGTTTGGACAGGGCGAGCACAGATACGCAGTATTTT

j_gene: TRBJ1-5
d_gene: .
abundance: once
v_gene: TRBV7-2
CDR3aa: CASSPLRNQPQHF
CDR3nt: TGTGCCAGCAGCCCGCTACGCAATCAGCCCCAGCATTTT

j_gene: TRBJ1-5
d_gene: TRBD1
abundance: .
v_gene: TRBV28
CDR3aa: CASSRARDSYSNQPQHF
CDR3nt: TGTGCCAGCAGCAGAGCCCGGGACAGCTATAGCAATCAGCCCCAGCATTTT

j_gene: TRBJ1-2
d_gene: .
abundance: .
v_gene: TRBV5-1
CDR3aa: CASSPDSNNYGYTF
CDR3nt: TGCGCCAGCAGCCCCGACAGTAATAACTATGGCTACACCTTC

j_gene: TRBJ2-1
d_gene: TRBD1
abundance: .
v_gene: TRBV15
CDR3aa: CATSRGGTGGYNEQFF
CDR3nt: TGTGCCACCAGCAGAGGGGGGACAGGGGGCTACAATGAGCAGTTCTTC

j_gene: TRBJ2-3
d_gene: .
abundance: .
v_gene: TRBV2
CDR3aa: CASTLGRASTDTQYF
CDR3nt: TGTGCCAGCACACTCGGCAGGGCTAGCACAGATACGCAGTATTTT

j_gene: TRBJ2-3
d_gene: .
abundance: .
v_gene: TRBV27
CDR3aa: CASSLFARPGLSTQYF
CDR3nt: TGTGCCAGCAGTTTATTCGCCCGCCCGGGCTTATCTACGCAGTATTTT

j_gene: TRBJ2-3
d_gene: .
abundance: .
v_gene: TRBV29-1
CDR3aa: CSSGAIYTDTQYF
CDR3nt: TGCAGCTCGGGGGCCATTTACACAGATACGCAGTATTTT

j_gene: TRBJ2-3
d_gene: TRBD2
abundance: once
v_gene: TRBV18
CDR3aa: CASSPSVAGAGTDTQYF
CDR3nt: TGTGCCAGCTCACCCTCGGTAGCGGGAGCGGGCACAGATACGCAGTATTTT

j_gene: TRBJ1-2
d_gene: .
abundance: .
v_gene: TRBV7-9
CDR3aa: CASSLVAGVFGYTF
CDR3nt: TGTGCCAGCAGCTTAGTGGCCGGGGTGTTTGGCTACACCTTC

j_gene: TRBJ2-3
d_gene: .
abundance: .
v_gene: TRBV7-2
CDR3aa: CASSLQLSDTQYF
CDR3nt: TGTGCCAGCAGCTTACAGTTATCAGATACGCAGTATTTT

j_gene: TRBJ2-1
d_gene: TRBD2
abundance: .
v_gene: TRBV7-3
CDR3aa: CASSSAGGNNEQFF
CDR3nt: TGTGCCAGCAGCTCAGCGGGAGGGAACAATGAGCAGTTCTTC

j_gene: TRBJ2-7
d_gene: TRBD2
abundance: .
v_gene: TRBV6-6
CDR3aa: CASSYKAGAGEQYF
CDR3nt: TGTGCCAGCAGTTACAAGGCGGGAGCTGGAGAGCAGTACTTC

j_gene: TRBJ1-1
d_gene: .
abundance: .
v_gene: TRBV2
CDR3aa: CASSEEALNTEAFF
CDR3nt: TGTGCCAGCAGTGAAGAGGCTCTGAACACTGAAGCTTTCTTT

j_gene: TRBJ2-5
d_gene: TRBD2
abundance: .
v_gene: TRBV11-2
CDR3aa: CASSLEDLGAGGTSGTQYF
CDR3nt: TGTGCCAGCAGCTTAGAGGACCTGGGAGCGGGAGGGACGTCTGGGACCCAGTACTTC

j_gene: TRBJ2-3
d_gene: TRBD1
abundance: .
v_gene: TRBV28
CDR3aa: CASWQGAGSTDTQYF
CDR3nt: TGTGCCAGCTGGCAGGGGGCAGGCAGCACAGATACGCAGTATTTT

j_gene: TRBJ2-7
d_gene: TRBD2
abundance: .
v_gene: TRBV18
CDR3aa: CASSPPSGSSYEQYF
CDR3nt: TGTGCCAGCTCACCACCTAGCGGGAGCTCCTACGAGCAGTACTTC

j_gene: TRBJ2-3
d_gene: .
abundance: .
v_gene: TRBV6-5
CDR3aa: CASTQWGTTDTQYF
CDR3nt: TGTGCCAGCACCCAGTGGGGGACCACAGATACGCAGTATTTT

j_gene: TRBJ2-7
d_gene: .
abundance: .
v_gene: TRBV5-4
CDR3aa: CASSLSGPYEQYF
CDR3nt: TGTGCCAGCAGCTTGAGCGGGCCCTACGAGCAGTACTTC

j_gene: TRBJ2-5
d_gene: TRBD2
abundance: .
v_gene: TRBV4-2
CDR3aa: CASSQLRTSGGDETQYF
CDR3nt: TGTGCCAGCAGCCAGCTTCGGACTAGCGGAGGGGATGAGACCCAGTACTTC

j_gene: TRBJ2-7
d_gene: .
abundance: .
v_gene: TRBV28
CDR3aa: CASSSGWSGTYEQYF
CDR3nt: TGTGCCAGCAGTTCGGGGTGGTCGGGGACCTACGAGCAGTACTTC

j_gene: TRBJ2-1
d_gene: .
abundance: .
v_gene: TRBV9
CDR3aa: CASSPSAESYNEQFF
CDR3nt: TGTGCCAGCAGCCCCTCTGCGGAGAGCTACAATGAGCAGTTCTTC

j_gene: TRBJ1-2
d_gene: TRBD1
abundance: .
v_gene: TRBV30
CDR3aa: CAWSVGQGRGGYTF
CDR3nt: TGTGCCTGGAGTGTGGGACAGGGGAGGGGTGGCTACACCTTC

j_gene: TRBJ1-3
d_gene: TRBD1
abundance: once
v_gene: TRBV5-1
CDR3aa: CASSSGTASSGNTIYF
CDR3nt: TGCGCCAGCAGCTCGGGGACAGCCAGCTCTGGAAACACCATATATTTT

j_gene: TRBJ2-5
d_gene: .
abundance: .
v_gene: TRBV10-3
CDR3aa: CAISESSGLETQYF
CDR3nt: TGTGCCATCAGTGAGTCGTCAGGTCTAGAGACCCAGTACTTC

j_gene: TRBJ2-6
d_gene: .
abundance: .
v_gene: TRBV5-6
CDR3aa: CASSLVFSGANVLTF
CDR3nt: TGTGCCAGCAGCTTGGTTTTTTCTGGGGCCAACGTCCTGACTTTC

j_gene: TRBJ2-7
d_gene: TRBD1
abundance: .
v_gene: TRBV4-1
CDR3aa: CASSLQGQVSYEQYF
CDR3nt: TGCGCCAGCAGCCTCCAAGGACAGGTATCCTACGAGCAGTACTTC

j_gene: TRBJ1-5
d_gene: .
abundance: .
v_gene: TRBV18
CDR3aa: CASSPQGHSNQPQHF
CDR3nt: TGTGCCAGCTCACCACAGGGACATAGCAATCAGCCCCAGCATTTT

j_gene: TRBJ1-6
d_gene: .
abundance: .
v_gene: TRBV5-6
CDR3aa: CASTRDNSPLHF
CDR3nt: TGTGCCAGCACCCGCGATAATTCACCCCTCCACTTT

j_gene: TRBJ1-1
d_gene: .
abundance: .
v_gene: TRBV28
CDR3aa: CASWGLSVNTEAFF
CDR3nt: TGTGCCAGTTGGGGCTTGAGCGTGAACACTGAAGCTTTCTTT